A single sample gave rise to the 2 T cell receptor beta chains below, sequenced in a study of blood T cell repertoires in COVID-19. Produced via immunoSEQ multiplex PCR; TCRdb's table is partial and in-frame only. The profile shows 100,000 to 150,000 clones, approximately 89% of them singletons. Sequencing input: peripheral blood. These receptors came from a woman in her 70s with COVID-19, enrolled during active disease.

This clone was detected only once. The chain is built from TRBV25-1 and TRBJ1-3; D is possibly TRBD1 (5 bases). Trimming stripped 1 base from V and 2 bases from J, with 6 bases between. The length of the CDR3 is 14 residues. Germline CDR1 MGHDK, CDR2 SYGVNS. CDR3 bases: TGTGCCAGCAGTGAATGGGGGGCTGGAAACACCATATATTTT. This codes for CASSEWGAGNTIYF.

The chain has TRBV2 and TRBJ1-1; possibly TRBD1 for D (6 bases). The CDR3 has 12 residues. Between the trimmed V and J ends, which lost 4 bases and 12 bases, there was a span of 15 bases. Germline V gives CDR1 SNHLY, CDR2 FYNNEI. The CDR3 protein is CASSATGPLTFF. The CDR3 nucleotides are TGTGCCAGCAGTGCGACAGGTCCATTAACTTTCTTT.